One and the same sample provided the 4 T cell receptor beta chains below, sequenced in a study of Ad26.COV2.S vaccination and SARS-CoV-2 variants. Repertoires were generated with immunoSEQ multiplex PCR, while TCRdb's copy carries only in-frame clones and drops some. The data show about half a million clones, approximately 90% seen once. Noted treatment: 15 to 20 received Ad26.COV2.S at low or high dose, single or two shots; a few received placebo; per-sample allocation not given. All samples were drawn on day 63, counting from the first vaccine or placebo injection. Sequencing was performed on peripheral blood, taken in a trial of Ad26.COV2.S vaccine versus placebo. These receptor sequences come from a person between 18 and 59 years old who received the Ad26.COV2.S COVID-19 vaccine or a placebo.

In DNA, the CDR3 is TGTGCCAGCAGCCCGGGACAGGGCATACAAAAACTGTTTTTT. Amino acids: CASSPGQGIQKLFF. This chain uses TRBV6-5 with TRBJ1-4, with TRBD1 matching 9 bases. Trimming took 6 bases from V and 9 from J; bases not matched to a gene: 8. The germline gives CDR1 MNHEY, CDR2 SVGAGI. The CDR3 is 14 residues long.

CDR3 DNA: TGTGCCAGCAGTTCTAGGACCCTACGACAGGGCGAAGCTTTCTTT. Its translation is CASSSRTLRQGEAFF. The chain is built from TRBV27 and TRBJ1-1, with TRBD1 matching 7 bases. Looked up from germline, CDR1 is MNHEY and CDR2 is SMNVEV (reference sequence). The V gene end was trimmed by 4 bases and the J gene end by 8 bases; junction bases not matched to a gene: 13. The CDR3 extends over 15 amino acids.

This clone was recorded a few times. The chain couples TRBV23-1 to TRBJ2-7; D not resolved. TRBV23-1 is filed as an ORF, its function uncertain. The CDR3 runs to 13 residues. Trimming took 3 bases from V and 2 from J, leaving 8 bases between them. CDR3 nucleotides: TGCGCCAGCAGTCATTGTGGAGCCTACGAGCAGTACTTC. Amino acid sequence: CASSHCGAYEQYF.

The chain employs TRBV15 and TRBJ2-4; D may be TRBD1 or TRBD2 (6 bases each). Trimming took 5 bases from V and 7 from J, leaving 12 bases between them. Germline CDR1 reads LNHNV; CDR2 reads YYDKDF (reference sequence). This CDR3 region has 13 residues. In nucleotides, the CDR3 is TGTGCCACCAGCCCCAGGGGAGGCAACATTCAGTACTTC. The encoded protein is CATSPRGGNIQYF. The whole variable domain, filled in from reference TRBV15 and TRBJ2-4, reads DAMVIQNPRYQVTQFGKPVTLSCSQTLNHNVMYWYQQKSSQAPKLLFHYYDKDFNNEADTPDNFQSRRPNTSFCFLDIRSPGLGDTAMYLCATSPRGGNIQYFGAGTRLSVL.